This T cell receptor beta chain stems from a study of pediatric ulcerative colitis. Study-level findings and limits: A couple of patients' blood samples yielded substantially fewer templates. Clonal expansions reduced rectal repertoire diversity in acute severe colitis.

CDR1 and CDR2 from the germline V gene are SGHTS and YDEGEE. Losses at the gene ends were 2 bases for V and 4 bases for J; bases not matched to a gene: 9. The CDR3 is made up of 17 amino acids. Profiling relied on immunoSEQ multiplex PCR, and the TCRdb table lists in-frame clones only, not all of them. This sample yields 12,000 to 15,000 clones, of which about 87% are seen a single time; approximately 1% belongs to the top ten. At colonoscopy, a blood sample was also collected. About this clone: Its target is unknown.

Sequencing was carried out using blood. V is TRBV5-8 and J is TRBJ2-1; 10 positions agree with TRBD2. This clonotype originated in a boy aged 10-17 years with moderate ulcerative colitis. This CDR3 reads CASSFWPSGSMYNEQFF. CDR3 DNA sequence: TGTGCCAGCAGCTTTTGGCCTAGCGGGAGTATGTACAATGAGCAGTTCTTC.